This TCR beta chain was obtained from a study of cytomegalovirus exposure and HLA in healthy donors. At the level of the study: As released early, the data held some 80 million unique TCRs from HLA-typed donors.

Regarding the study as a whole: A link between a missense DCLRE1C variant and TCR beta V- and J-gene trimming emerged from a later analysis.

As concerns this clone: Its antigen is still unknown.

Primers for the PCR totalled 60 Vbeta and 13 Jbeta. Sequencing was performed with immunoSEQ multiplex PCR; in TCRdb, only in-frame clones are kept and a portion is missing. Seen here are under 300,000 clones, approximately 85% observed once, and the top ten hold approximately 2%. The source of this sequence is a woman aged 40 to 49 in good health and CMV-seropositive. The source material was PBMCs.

CDR3 nucleotide sequence: TGTGCCAGCAGCCCAGGGACAGGGGGCAATCAGCCCCAGCATTTT. Its translation is CASSPGTGGNQPQHF. V gene TRBV27 combines with J gene TRBJ1-5; 10 bases fit TRBD1. Germline lookup yields CDR1 MNHEY and CDR2 SMNVEV (reference sequence). V was clipped by 6 bases and J by 2 bases; unmatched bases: 4. The CDR3 consists of 15 residues.